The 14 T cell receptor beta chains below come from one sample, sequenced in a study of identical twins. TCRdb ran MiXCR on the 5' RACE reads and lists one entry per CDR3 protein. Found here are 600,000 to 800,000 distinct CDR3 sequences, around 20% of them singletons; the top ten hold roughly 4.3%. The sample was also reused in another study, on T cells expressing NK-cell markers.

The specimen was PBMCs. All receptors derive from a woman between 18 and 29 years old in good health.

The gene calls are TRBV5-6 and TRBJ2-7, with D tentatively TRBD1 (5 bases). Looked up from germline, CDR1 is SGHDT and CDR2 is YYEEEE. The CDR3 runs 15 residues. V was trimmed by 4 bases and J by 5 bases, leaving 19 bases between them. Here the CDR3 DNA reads TGTGCCAGCAGCCGCCTCAAGGGGATGCCGGACGAGCAGTACTTC. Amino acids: CASSRLKGMPDEQYF. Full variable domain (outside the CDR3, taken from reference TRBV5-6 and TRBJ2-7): DAGVTQSPTHLIKTRGQQVTLRCSPKSGHDTVSWYQQALGQGPQFIFQYYEEEERQRGNFPDRFSGHQFPNYSSELNVNALLLGDSALYLCASSRLKGMPDEQYFGPGTRLTVT.

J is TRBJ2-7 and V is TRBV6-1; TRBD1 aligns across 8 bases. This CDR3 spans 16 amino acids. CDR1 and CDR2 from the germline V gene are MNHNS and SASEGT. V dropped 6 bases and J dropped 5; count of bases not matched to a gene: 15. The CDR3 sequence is CASRTGLTGVVNEQYF. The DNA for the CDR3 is TGTGCCAGCAGGACGGGCTTGACAGGGGTGGTCAACGAGCAGTACTTC.

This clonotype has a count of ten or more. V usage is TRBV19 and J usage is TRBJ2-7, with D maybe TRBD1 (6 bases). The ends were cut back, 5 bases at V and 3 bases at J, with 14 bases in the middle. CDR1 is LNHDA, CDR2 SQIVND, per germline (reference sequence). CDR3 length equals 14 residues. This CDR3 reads CASSVSGEGYEQYF. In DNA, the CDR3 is TGTGCCAGTAGTGTATCAGGGGAAGGCTACGAGCAGTACTTC.

CDR3 amino acids: CASSQDLPAGGGETQYF. The CDR3 nucleotides are TGCGCCAGCAGCCAAGATCTGCCAGCGGGAGGGGGAGAGACCCAGTACTTC. The chain employs TRBV4-3 and TRBJ2-5; 10 bases agree with TRBD2. The CDR3 totals 17 residues. Trimming took 0 bases from V and 4 from J; bases not matched to a gene: 8. Germline assignment: CDR1 LGHNA and CDR2 YSLEER.

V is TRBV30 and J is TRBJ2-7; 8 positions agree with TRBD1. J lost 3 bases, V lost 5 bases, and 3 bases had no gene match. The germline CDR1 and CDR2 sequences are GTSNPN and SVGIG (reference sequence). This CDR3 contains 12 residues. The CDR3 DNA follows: TGTGCCTGGTCTGACAGGGGCTACGAGCAGTACTTC. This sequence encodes CAWSDRGYEQYF.

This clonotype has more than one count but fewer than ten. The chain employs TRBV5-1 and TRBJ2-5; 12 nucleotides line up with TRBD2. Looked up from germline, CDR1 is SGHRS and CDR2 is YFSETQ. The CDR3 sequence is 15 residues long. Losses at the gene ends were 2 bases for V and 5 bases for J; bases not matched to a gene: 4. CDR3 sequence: CASSLLTSGGETQYF. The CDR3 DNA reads TGCGCCAGCAGCTTACTGACTAGCGGGGGTGAGACCCAGTACTTC.

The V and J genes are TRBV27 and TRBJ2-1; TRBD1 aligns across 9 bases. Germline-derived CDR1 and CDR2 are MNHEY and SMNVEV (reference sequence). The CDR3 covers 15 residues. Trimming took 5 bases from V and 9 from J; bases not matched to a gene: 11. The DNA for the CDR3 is TGTGCCAGCAGTCCCCGGACAGGGGTGGACGGTGAGCAGTTCTTC. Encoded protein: CASSPRTGVDGEQFF.

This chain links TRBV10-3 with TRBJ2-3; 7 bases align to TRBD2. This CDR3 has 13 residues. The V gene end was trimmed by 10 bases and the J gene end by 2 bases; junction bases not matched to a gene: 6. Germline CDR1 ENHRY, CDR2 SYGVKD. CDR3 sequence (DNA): TGTGCCAGGTCGCGGGAGTCCACAGATACGCAGTATTTT. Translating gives CARSRESTDTQYF.

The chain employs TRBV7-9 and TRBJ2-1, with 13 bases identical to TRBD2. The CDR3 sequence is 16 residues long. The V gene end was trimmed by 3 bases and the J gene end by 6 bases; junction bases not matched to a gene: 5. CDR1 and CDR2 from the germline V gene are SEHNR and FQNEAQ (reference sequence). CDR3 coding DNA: TGTGCCAGCAGCTTCCAACGGACTAGCGGGAGCAATGAGCAGTTCTTC. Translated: CASSFQRTSGSNEQFF.

The CDR3 coding sequence is TGTGCCAGCAGTCGCCTTCGCCAAGAGACCCAGTACTTC. Its translation: CASSRLRQETQYF. This chain joins TRBV12-3 or TRBV12-4 and TRBJ2-5; D ambiguous. The CDR3 extends over 13 amino acids. Trimming cost V 5 bases and J 1 base, with 8 bases left between them.

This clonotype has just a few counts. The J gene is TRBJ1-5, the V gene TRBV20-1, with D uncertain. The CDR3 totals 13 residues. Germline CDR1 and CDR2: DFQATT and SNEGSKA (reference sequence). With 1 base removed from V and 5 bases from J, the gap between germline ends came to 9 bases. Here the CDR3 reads CSARGPSDQPQHF. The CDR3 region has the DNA TGCAGTGCTAGAGGACCCAGCGATCAGCCCCAGCATTTT.

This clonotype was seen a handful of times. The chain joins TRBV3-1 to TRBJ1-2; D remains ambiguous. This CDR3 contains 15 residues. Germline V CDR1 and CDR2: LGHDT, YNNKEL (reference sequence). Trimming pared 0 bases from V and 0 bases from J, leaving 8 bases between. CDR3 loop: CASSQEIGTNYGYTF. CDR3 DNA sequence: TGTGCCAGCAGCCAAGAGATCGGGACTAACTATGGCTACACCTTC. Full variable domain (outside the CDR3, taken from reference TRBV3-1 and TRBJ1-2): DTAVSQTPKYLVTQMGNDKSIKCEQNLGHDTMYWYKQDSKKFLKIMFSYNNKELIINETVPNRFSPKSPDKAHLNLHINSLELGDSAVYFCASSQEIGTNYGYTFGSGTRLTVV.

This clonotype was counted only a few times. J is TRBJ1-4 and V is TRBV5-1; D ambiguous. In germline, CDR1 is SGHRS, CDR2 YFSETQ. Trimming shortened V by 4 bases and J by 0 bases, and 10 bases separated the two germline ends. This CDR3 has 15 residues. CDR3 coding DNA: TGCGCCAGCAGCCGACAAGTCGCAACTAATGAAAAACTGTTTTTT. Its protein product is CASSRQVATNEKLFF.

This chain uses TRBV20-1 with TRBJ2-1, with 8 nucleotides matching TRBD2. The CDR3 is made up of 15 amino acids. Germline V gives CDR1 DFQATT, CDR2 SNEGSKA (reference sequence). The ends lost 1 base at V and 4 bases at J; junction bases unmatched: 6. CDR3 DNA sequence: TGCAGTGCTAGAGCTATACTAGCGGTGTACAATGAGCAGTTCTTC. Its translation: CSARAILAVYNEQFF.